Shown below are 28 T cell receptor beta chains from a single sample sequenced in a study of identical twins. From the 5' RACE reads, TCRdb called clonotypes with MiXCR, one entry per CDR3 protein. This table has about 790,000 distinct CDR3 sequences, 15% to 20% appearing once. These sequences were also reported in another study, on T cells expressing NK-cell markers.

Material: PBMCs. The source is a woman under 30 in good health.

The rearrangement joins TRBV29-1 to TRBJ2-5; D remains ambiguous. CDR1 is SQVTM, CDR2 ANQGSEA, per germline. Trimming removed 0 bases from V and 5 bases from J, with 13 bases in between. The CDR3 loop spans 14 amino acids. The chain's CDR3 is CSVEDHYLGETQYF. The CDR3 DNA follows: TGCAGCGTTGAAGATCATTATCTTGGGGAGACCCAGTACTTC.

This clonotype was found a few times. V usage is TRBV7-2 and J usage is TRBJ2-3, with D maybe TRBD2 (6 bases). The CDR3 is 15 residues long. Germline-derived CDR1 and CDR2 are SGHTA and FQGNSA. The germline V and J ends were trimmed by 3 bases and 1 base, with 11 bases remaining between them. CDR3 protein: CASSLGLQGTDTQYF. In DNA form, the CDR3 reads TGTGCCAGCAGCTTGGGACTCCAGGGCACAGATACGCAGTATTTT.

This clonotype has more than one count but fewer than ten. The genes are TRBV20-1 and TRBJ2-7, with 7 bases matching TRBD1. After removal of 5 bases from V and 2 bases from J, the junction contained 9 bases not matched to a gene. Germline V gene data show CDR1 as DFQATT and CDR2 as SNEGSKA (reference sequence). This CDR3 is 14 amino acids long. The CDR3 nucleotides are TGCAGTGCTGCCCCAAGGGACAGCCCCTACGAGCAGTACTTC. Its translation is CSAAPRDSPYEQYF.

The chain links TRBV20-1 to TRBJ2-3; D is undetermined. Germline CDR1 DFQATT, CDR2 SNEGSKA (reference sequence). CDR3 length equals 12 residues. Between the trimmed V and J ends, which lost 6 bases and 3 bases, there was a span of 10 bases. CDR3 residues: CSANLGTDTQYF. Here the CDR3 DNA reads TGCAGTGCGAACCTGGGGACAGATACGCAGTATTTT.

The chain recombines TRBV10-3 with TRBJ2-1; D is perhaps TRBD1 or TRBD2 (6 bases each). The CDR3 sequence is 15 residues long. Germline V gene sequence: CDR1 ENHRY, CDR2 SYGVKD. V was trimmed by 8 bases and J by 8 bases, leaving 22 bases between them. The chain's CDR3 is CAISMGWGARDEQFF. In nucleotides, the CDR3 is TGTGCCATCTCTATGGGCTGGGGGGCGCGAGATGAGCAGTTCTTC.

The CDR3 protein is CASSLTVDQPQHF. The CDR3 region has the DNA TGCGCCAGCAGCTTGACAGTAGATCAGCCCCAGCATTTT. The rearrangement links TRBV5-1 to TRBJ1-5; no clear D gene. The CDR3 runs 13 residues. The V gene's germline CDR1 is SGHRS and CDR2 YFSETQ. The V and J ends lost 1 base and 5 bases respectively, with 7 bases between them.

This clonotype occurred a few times. The rearrangement joins TRBV19 to TRBJ2-4, with 13 bases fitting TRBD2. The V and J ends lost 7 bases and 7 bases, in that order; junction bases with no gene match: 7. Looked up from germline, CDR1 is LNHDA and CDR2 is SQIVND (reference sequence). The length of the CDR3 is 15 residues. This CDR3 reads CASKTGLAGVNIQYF. In nucleotides, the CDR3 is TGTGCCAGTAAAACTGGACTAGCGGGAGTGAACATTCAGTACTTC.

The chain's CDR3 is CASSPPRDRAYEQYF. The CDR3 coding sequence is TGTGCCAGCTCACCACCTCGGGACAGGGCCTACGAGCAGTACTTC. V usage is TRBV18 and J usage is TRBJ2-7, with 9 nucleotides matching TRBD1. J gave up 2 bases and V 0 bases, and 2 bases lay outside the gene matches. The CDR3 loop spans 15 amino acids. CDR1 and CDR2 from the germline V gene are KGHSH and LQKENI. Combining the CDR3 with reference TRBV18 and TRBJ2-7 gives the whole variable domain NAGVMQNPRHLVRRRGQEARLRCSPMKGHSHVYWYRQLPEEGLKFMVYLQKENIIDESGMPKERFSAEFPKEGPSILRIQQVVRGDSAAYFCASSPPRDRAYEQYFGPGTRLTVT.

The chain is built from TRBV6-1 and TRBJ2-2; 8 nucleotides agree with TRBD1. This CDR3 spans 15 amino acids. Germline CDR1 and CDR2: MNHNS and SASEGT. V shed 6 bases and J 5 bases; nucleotides not matched to a gene: 8. The CDR3 loop reads CASRPDRGRTGELFF. The DNA for the CDR3 is TGTGCCAGCAGGCCCGACAGGGGTCGAACCGGGGAGCTGTTTTTT.

This chain joins TRBV12-3 or TRBV12-4 and TRBJ2-3, with D tentatively TRBD2 (6 bases). V lost 0 bases, J lost 5 bases, and 9 bases lay in between. The CDR3 is 14 amino acids. CDR3 sequence (DNA): TGTGCCAGCAGTTTAGCGACCGGGGGAGATACGCAGTATTTT. Translation: CASSLATGGDTQYF.

This clonotype was observed a few times. The chain employs TRBV12-3 or TRBV12-4 and TRBJ2-7; 12 nucleotides align to TRBD1. The CDR3 runs 15 residues. V shed 2 bases, J shed 6 bases, and the junction held 5 bases outside the gene matches. CDR3 sequence: CASSLSGTGGSEQYF. In DNA form, the CDR3 reads TGTGCCAGCAGTTTATCCGGGACAGGGGGCTCCGAGCAGTACTTC.

This clonotype was recorded at least ten times. In nucleotides, the CDR3 is TGTGCCAGCAGTGAGACTAGCGGGAGTTACGAGCAGTACTTC. Amino acids: CASSETSGSYEQYF. The chain recombines TRBV12-3 or TRBV12-4 with TRBJ2-7; TRBD2 matches 12 bases. The CDR3 totals 14 residues. J gave up 4 bases and V 5 bases, and 3 bases lay outside the gene matches.

The chain links TRBV6-6 to TRBJ2-5; 7 positions match TRBD1. Germline V gene lookup returns CDR1 MNHNY and CDR2 SVGAGI (reference sequence). V trimming: 6 bases; J trimming: 5 bases; junction bases outside the gene matches: 9. This CDR3 contains 14 residues. This chain's CDR3 is CASSLLDRKETQYF. DNA for the CDR3: TGTGCCAGCAGCCTACTGGACAGGAAGGAGACCCAGTACTTC.

This clonotype was detected a few times. The chain has TRBV20-1 and TRBJ2-7, with D perhaps matching TRBD2 (7 bases). The CDR3 has 15 residues. CDR1 and CDR2 (germline): DFQATT, SNEGSKA (reference sequence). The V end lost 0 bases, the J end lost 5 bases, and 17 bases lay between the germline ends. In DNA form, the CDR3 reads TGCAGTGCTAGAGAGGGGAGGGGGTTTGGCGACGAGCAGTACTTC. This sequence encodes CSAREGRGFGDEQYF.

This chain uses TRBV20-1 with TRBJ2-5; 12 bases map to TRBD2. The V and J ends lost 6 bases and 4 bases, in that order; junction bases with no gene match: 6. CDR1 DFQATT and CDR2 SNEGSKA come from the germline V gene (reference sequence). This CDR3 is 14 amino acids long. CDR3 residues: CSALLAGGPETQYF. DNA of the CDR3: TGCAGTGCGCTTCTAGCGGGAGGGCCAGAGACCCAGTACTTC.

The table lists this clonotype with a few counts. This sequence joins TRBV9 and TRBJ2-7, with TRBD2 matching over 7 bases. J lost 12 bases, V lost 4 bases, and 19 bases had no gene match. This CDR3 is built from 15 residues. From germline, CDR1 is SGDLS and CDR2 YYNGEE. As DNA, the CDR3 is TGTGCCAGCAGCCCCGGGGATGGGAGGGCCTTATCGCCGTACTTC. Its translation: CASSPGDGRALSPYF.

This clonotype was found many times. In nucleotides, the CDR3 is TGCAGTGCCCGAGCGACCTTAAACTATGGCTACACCTTC. It is translated as CSARATLNYGYTF. This sequence joins TRBV20-1 and TRBJ1-2; D gene ambiguous. Germline V gives CDR1 DFQATT, CDR2 SNEGSKA (reference sequence). The ends were cut back, 6 bases at V and 2 bases at J, with 13 bases in the middle. This CDR3 is 13 amino acids long.

The table lists this clonotype with many counts. J is TRBJ1-2 and V is TRBV6-5; perhaps TRBD1 as D (5 bases). The CDR3 has 13 amino acids. Germline V CDR1 and CDR2: MNHEY, SVGAGI. Trimming pared 2 bases from V and 10 bases from J, leaving 14 bases between. Written as DNA, the CDR3 is TGTGCCAGCAGTTACGGGGCAAGTAGATCCTACACCTTC. Translating it yields CASSYGASRSYTF.

This clonotype has just a few counts. This chain uses TRBV12-3 or TRBV12-4 with TRBJ1-6; D remains unclear. Deletions cut 2 bases from V and 7 bases from J, with 6 bases between. The CDR3 extends over 13 amino acids. The CDR3 coding sequence is TGTGCCAGCAGTTTAAAAGGGAATTCACCCCTCCACTTT. The encoded protein is CASSLKGNSPLHF.

The gene calls are TRBV4-1 and TRBJ2-3; possibly TRBD1 for D (6 bases). V gave up 4 bases and J gave up 5 bases, with 10 bases separating them. The CDR3 spans 13 residues. Germline V lookup: CDR1 MGHRA, CDR2 YSYEKL. The CDR3 protein is CASSPQGIDTQYF. CDR3 DNA sequence: TGCGCCAGCAGCCCGCAGGGGATAGATACGCAGTATTTT.

In its sample, this clonotype was seen many times. The chain joins TRBV5-1 to TRBJ2-7; D perhaps matches TRBD2 (5 bases). With 1 base removed from V and 7 bases from J, the gap between germline ends came to 12 bases. Germline V gene lookup returns CDR1 SGHRS and CDR2 YFSETQ. There are 13 residues in the CDR3. The CDR3 loop is CASSLTGTGEQYF. CDR3 in DNA: TGCGCCAGCAGCTTGACGGGAACGGGGGAGCAGTACTTC.

This clonotype was counted at least ten times. The gene calls are TRBV12-3 or TRBV12-4 and TRBJ2-7; D remains unclear. The ends were cut back, 6 bases at V and 3 bases at J, with 9 bases in the middle. CDR3 size: 12 residues. CDR3 in DNA: TGTGCCAGCAGCCTCATTCTCTACGAGCAGTACTTC. Its translation: CASSLILYEQYF.

This clonotype has only a few counts. The J gene is TRBJ1-1, the V gene TRBV12-3 or TRBV12-4, with D possibly matching TRBD1 (5 bases). The CDR3 runs 13 residues. Trimming cost V 8 bases and J 2 bases, with 12 bases left between them. CDR3 in DNA: TGTGCCAGCTCAGGGTGGACAAACACTGAAGCTTTCTTT. It is translated as CASSGWTNTEAFF.

This clonotype was recorded a few times. J is TRBJ2-6 and V is TRBV9; D may be TRBD2 (5 bases). V was pared by 5 bases and J by 6 bases, with 9 bases between. CDR3 length: 13 residues. Germline CDR1 reads SGDLS; CDR2 reads YYNGEE. As DNA, the CDR3 is TGTGCCAGCAGGTCCGGGGTGGCCAACGTCCTGACTTTC. Protein sequence: CASRSGVANVLTF. Full variable domain (missing parts from reference TRBV9 and TRBJ2-6): DSGVTQTPKHLITATGQRVTLRCSPRSGDLSVYWYQQSLDQGLQFLIQYYNGEERAKGNILERFSAQQFPDLHSELNLSSLELGDSALYFCASRSGVANVLTFGAGSRLTVL.

The J gene is TRBJ2-1, the V gene TRBV6-1; TRBD2 matches 7 bases. Per the germline V gene, CDR1 is MNHNS and CDR2 is SASEGT. V trimming: 8 bases; J trimming: 10 bases; junction bases outside the gene matches: 20. This CDR3 spans 16 amino acids. CDR3 in amino acids: CASLYRKAGVAGEQFF. Written as DNA, the CDR3 is TGTGCCAGCTTATACCGAAAGGCGGGAGTAGCAGGGGAGCAGTTCTTC.

The gene calls are TRBV7-8 and TRBJ2-1; D not resolved. Germline V gene lookup returns CDR1 SGHVS and CDR2 FQNEAQ. The CDR3 contains 16 residues. V dropped 1 base and J dropped 6 bases, with 16 bases sitting between them. The CDR3 nucleotides are TGTGCCAGCAGCTTAGTCGCCACCAGCCTACGCAATGAGCAGTTCTTC. Amino acid sequence: CASSLVATSLRNEQFF.

This clonotype has ten or more counts. The chain combines TRBV6-5 with TRBJ2-7; the D gene is possibly TRBD1 (5 bases). CDR3 size: 13 residues. Looked up from germline, CDR1 is MNHEY and CDR2 is SVGAGI. Trimming shortened V by 4 bases and J by 2 bases, and 9 bases separated the two germline ends. The CDR3 protein is CASSWSRAYEQYF. CDR3 sequence (DNA): TGTGCCAGCAGTTGGTCCAGGGCCTACGAGCAGTACTTC.

This clonotype showed up just a few times. The chain carries TRBV19 and TRBJ2-2; D uncertain. The V gene's germline CDR1 is LNHDA and CDR2 SQIVND (reference sequence). Trimming left V 1 base short and J 1 base short, with 7 bases between. This CDR3 contains 15 residues. The CDR3 bases are TGTGCCAGTAGTATAGCGGCGGTGAACACCGGGGAGCTGTTTTTT. Protein: CASSIAAVNTGELFF. Full variable domain (missing parts from reference TRBV19 and TRBJ2-2): DGGITQSPKYLFRKEGQNVTLSCEQNLNHDAMYWYRQDPGQGLRLIYYSQIVNDFQKGDIAEGYSVSREKKESFPLTVTSAQKNPTAFYLCASSIAAVNTGELFFGEGSRLTVL.